Following are 3 T cell receptor beta chains from one sample sequenced in a study of beta chain features in type 1 diabetes. Whole-study findings and limits: Across all four CD4+ subsets, people with type 1 diabetes showed modestly shorter TCRB CDR3s.

Which antigens these TCRs recognize remains unknown. Every isolated RNA sample was fully reverse transcribed, so sequencing captured expressed TCRB transcripts. This table comes from immunoSEQ multiplex PCR, and its TCRdb copy is limited to in-frame clones, with some not included. The sample lists over 650,000 clones, around an eighth seen once, with approximately 0.042% in the top ten. The sample taken for sequencing was naive CD4+ T cells from blood. The receptors come from a man aged 18 to 29 with type 1 diabetes.

This clone appeared a few times. The chain couples TRBV2 to TRBJ2-1, with 8 bases fitting TRBD2. V gave up 7 bases and J gave up 5 bases; unmatched junction bases: 4. The CDR3 loop spans 13 amino acids. CDR1 is SNHLY, CDR2 FYNNEI, per germline. The CDR3 reads CASTREADNEQFF. The CDR3 DNA reads as TGTGCCAGCACGCGGGAGGCGGACAATGAGCAGTTCTTC.

This clone has only a few counts. The gene calls are TRBV5-1 and TRBJ2-6, with D hard to call. Trimming took 4 bases from V and 4 from J, leaving 12 bases between them. The CDR3 has 15 amino acids. Looked up from germline, CDR1 is SGHRS and CDR2 is YFSETQ. The CDR3 region has the DNA TGCGCCAGCAGCAAAGGTCTTGGGGGGGCCAACGTCCTGACTTTC. Amino acid sequence: CASSKGLGGANVLTF.

The V gene is TRBV2, the J gene TRBJ2-7, with 10 bases matching TRBD1. Germline V CDR1 and CDR2: SNHLY, FYNNEI. The CDR3 has 15 residues. Germline trimming cut 7 bases from V and 0 bases from J; bases unmatched to any gene: 6. CDR3 amino acids: CASKGQGIPSYEQYF. CDR3 coding DNA: TGTGCCAGCAAGGGACAGGGGATCCCCTCCTACGAGCAGTACTTC.